What follows are 17 T cell receptor beta chains derived from one specimen sequenced in a study of shared T cell receptors in the human thymus. Produced via immunoSEQ multiplex PCR; TCRdb's table is partial and in-frame only. Here the sample spans 640,000 or so clones, around 87% being singletons. The same data also went into a second study, on human thymus T cells.

Specimen: thymocytes. These receptors came from a boy in the first two years of life with a congenital heart defect.

The genes are TRBV11-3 and TRBJ2-2; maybe TRBD1 (6 bases). Germline CDR1 is SGHNT and CDR2 is YENEEA. There are 16 residues in the CDR3. V gave up 1 base and J gave up 5 bases, with 14 bases separating them. The CDR3 DNA sequence: TGTGCCAGCAGCTTAGCCACAGGGTCCAGGACCGGGGAGCTGTTTTTT. It encodes CASSLATGSRTGELFF.

The chain joins TRBV5-8 to TRBJ2-7; TRBD1 agrees at 10 bases. Germline assignment: CDR1 SGHTS and CDR2 YDEGEE. Trimming cost V 4 bases and J 12 bases; bases outside gene matches: 13. CDR3 size: 14 residues. Written as DNA, the CDR3 is TGTGCCAGCAGCGCCGGGACAGGGGCCGGCCATCCGTACTTC. It translates to CASSAGTGAGHPYF. Looking up the rest from reference TRBV5-8 and TRBJ2-7 gives the full variable domain: EAGVTQSPTHLIKTRGQQATLRCSPISGHTSVYWYQQALGLGLQFLLWYDEGEERNRGNFPPRFSGRQFPNYSSELNVNALELEDSALYLCASSAGTGAGHPYFGPGTRLTVT.

V is TRBV4-2 and J is TRBJ2-1; tentative D call: TRBD2 (7 bases). The germline V gene encodes CDR1 LGHNA and CDR2 YNFKEQ. V shed 0 bases and J shed 8 bases, with 29 bases lying between them. This CDR3 has 20 amino acids. CDR3 sequence: CASSQDLPPPPTGGRYEQFF. The CDR3 coding sequence is TGTGCCAGCAGCCAAGATCTCCCGCCTCCGCCGACGGGGGGCAGGTATGAGCAGTTCTTC.

V is TRBV4-2 and J is TRBJ2-7, with 9 bases that match TRBD1. J gave up 4 bases and V 0 bases, and 10 bases lay outside the gene matches. The CDR3 length is 17 residues. Per germline, CDR1 LGHNA and CDR2 YNFKEQ. For the CDR3, the DNA is TGTGCCAGCAGCCAAGATCAGGGACAGGGTAACGTGTACGAGCAGTACTTC. This encodes CASSQDQGQGNVYEQYF.

The rearrangement uses TRBV4-2 and TRBJ2-1; 7 bases agree with TRBD2. Germline assignment: CDR1 LGHNA and CDR2 YNFKEQ. V lost 2 bases and J lost 3; bases outside the gene matches: 7. CDR3 length: 16 amino acids. The CDR3 nucleotides read TGTGCCAGCAGCCAAACCCCCGGGGACTACTACAATGAGCAGTTCTTC. Its translation is CASSQTPGDYYNEQFF.

Here the CDR3 reads CASSGRLAGVKSGELFF. CDR3 coding DNA: TGCGCCAGCAGCGGACGACTAGCGGGAGTGAAGTCCGGGGAGCTGTTTTTT. The V call is TRBV5-1, the J call TRBJ2-2, with TRBD2 identical over 12 bases. Germline V gene data show CDR1 as SGHRS and CDR2 as YFSETQ. With V trimmed by 4 bases and J by 6 bases, 10 bases remained unmatched. CDR3 size: 17 residues.

This clone was seen a few times. The rearrangement joins TRBV19 to TRBJ2-7; 8 nucleotides line up with TRBD1. J lost 2 bases, V lost 6 bases, and 6 bases had no gene match. Germline-derived CDR1 and CDR2 are LNHDA and SQIVND (reference sequence). The CDR3 runs 14 residues. The CDR3 here is CASRRDRSTYEQYF. CDR3 DNA sequence: TGTGCCAGTAGAAGGGACAGGAGTACCTACGAGCAGTACTTC.

The J gene is TRBJ2-3, the V gene TRBV4-1, with TRBD1 matching over 11 bases. After removal of 5 bases from V and 10 bases from J, the junction contained 5 bases not matched to a gene. CDR1 MGHRA and CDR2 YSYEKL come from the germline V gene. The CDR3 length is 13 residues. CDR3 residues: CASSSWDRGAQYF. Here the CDR3 DNA reads TGCGCCAGCAGCTCCTGGGACAGGGGGGCGCAGTATTTT.

The gene calls are TRBV10-3 and TRBJ1-1, with D hard to call. The CDR3 is made up of 15 amino acids. The V end was cut by 0 bases, the J end by 1 base, with 9 bases between. Germline CDR1 reads ENHRY; CDR2 reads SYGVKD. This CDR3 is CAISESVRKNTEAFF. The CDR3 DNA sequence: TGTGCCATCAGTGAGTCGGTCAGGAAGAACACTGAAGCTTTCTTT.

V and J are TRBV5-5 and TRBJ2-7; D is perhaps TRBD2 (6 bases). Looked up from germline, CDR1 is SGHKS and CDR2 is YYEKEE (reference sequence). CDR3 length: 13 residues. Trimming left V 4 bases short and J 5 bases short, with 13 bases between. This CDR3 reads CASSHGGGDEQYF. DNA of the CDR3: TGTGCCAGCAGCCATGGGGGAGGAGACGAGCAGTACTTC.

This rearrangement joins TRBV6-5 to TRBJ2-2; no definite D call. This CDR3 is built from 14 residues. Looked up from germline, CDR1 is MNHEY and CDR2 is SVGAGI. Trimming removed 5 bases at V and 0 bases at J, with 7 bases between. The CDR3 reads CASSITPNTGELFF. CDR3 nucleotides: TGTGCCAGCAGTATAACACCGAACACCGGGGAGCTGTTTTTT.

This clone was recorded a few times. The rearrangement links TRBV14 to TRBJ1-4; no definite D call. With 2 bases removed from V and 9 bases from J, the gap between germline ends came to 19 bases. CDR3 length equals 16 residues. Germline V gives CDR1 SGHDN, CDR2 FVKESK. In DNA form, the CDR3 reads TGTGCCAGCAGCCAACGTGAGTCGGAGCCCCAACAAAAACTGTTTTTT. Protein: CASSQRESEPQQKLFF.

CDR3 residues: CASSAGVYEQYF. As DNA, the CDR3 is TGTGCCAGTAGTGCGGGCGTCTACGAGCAGTACTTC. The genes are TRBV19 and TRBJ2-7, with D possibly TRBD2 on 5 matching bases. Trimming shortened V by 5 bases and J by 3 bases, and 8 bases separated the two germline ends. The CDR3 consists of 12 residues. CDR1 LNHDA and CDR2 SQIVND come from the germline V gene (reference sequence). The variable domain in full, with the rest retrieved from reference TRBV19 and TRBJ2-7, is DGGITQSPKYLFRKEGQNVTLSCEQNLNHDAMYWYRQDPGQGLRLIYYSQIVNDFQKGDIAEGYSVSREKKESFPLTVTSAQKNPTAFYLCASSAGVYEQYFGPGTRLTVT.

The V call is TRBV27, the J call TRBJ2-1; 10 nucleotides match TRBD2. The CDR3 loop spans 16 amino acids. CDR1 is MNHEY and CDR2 is SMNVEV in the germline V gene (reference sequence). J gave up 2 bases and V 7 bases, and 8 bases lay outside the gene matches. The CDR3 region has the DNA TGTGCCAGCATTCAAACTAGCGGGACCCCCTACAATGAGCAGTTCTTC. Translated, it gives CASIQTSGTPYNEQFF.

This clone was detected only a few times. This chain connects TRBV6-5 to TRBJ2-3; D gene ambiguous. The CDR3 contains 14 residues. Trimming removed 2 bases at V and 3 bases at J, with 9 bases between. Germline assignment: CDR1 MNHEY and CDR2 SVGAGI. In nucleotides, the CDR3 is TGTGCCAGCAGTTACAAGCAGGTAACAGATACGCAGTATTTT. Amino acids: CASSYKQVTDTQYF.

The chain uses TRBV12-5 and TRBJ1-2, with 7 bases fitting TRBD1. With 0 bases clipped from V and 5 bases from J, the junction kept 6 bases outside the gene matches. The germline V gene has CDR1 LGHNT and CDR2 FRNRAP. The CDR3 consists of 15 residues. Here the CDR3 DNA reads TGTGCTAGTGGTTTGGTACCCAGGGGGGAGTATGGCTACACCTTC. Translating it yields CASGLVPRGEYGYTF.

The V and J genes are TRBV27 and TRBJ2-7; 9 bases match TRBD2. This CDR3 is built from 14 residues. CDR1 is MNHEY, CDR2 SMNVEV, per germline (reference sequence). Trimming removed 5 bases from V and 5 bases from J; junction bases left unmatched: 7. The CDR3 region is CASSRTSASHEQYF. DNA of the CDR3: TGTGCCAGCAGTAGGACTAGCGCCAGCCACGAGCAGTACTTC.